The 8 T cell receptor beta chains in this list originate from one sample, sequenced in a study of graft-versus-host responses after intestinal transplantation. Using immunoSEQ multiplex PCR, the repertoire was profiled, and TCRdb retains in-frame clones only, with some absent. The table lists 100,000 or so clones, roughly nine tenths of them singletons. Their antigens remain unidentified. The source was unstimulated CD4+ T cells sorted from spleen or lymph node cells, collected before intestinal transplant. These receptors were obtained from a human donor who received an intestinal transplant.

This chain uses TRBV2 with TRBJ1-5, with a possible D match to TRBD1 (5 bases). Germline V gives CDR1 SNHLY, CDR2 FYNNEI. This CDR3 comprises 13 residues. Between the trimmed V and J ends, which lost 4 bases and 9 bases, there was a span of 13 bases. The CDR3 loop reads CASSAAGYLPQHF. The CDR3 DNA is TGTGCCAGCAGTGCGGCAGGGTATCTGCCCCAGCATTTT.

The CDR3 bases are TGTGCCAGCAGTGACTCAGTCTTGGCGGGAGAAACCGGGGAGCTGTTTTTT. It translates to CASSDSVLAGETGELFF. V usage is TRBV6-4 and J usage is TRBJ2-2, with 7 bases that match TRBD2. CDR3 length equals 17 residues. The V and J ends lost 0 bases and 5 bases, in that order; junction bases with no gene match: 9. Germline-derived CDR1 and CDR2 are MRHNA and SNTAGT.

The rearrangement links TRBV11-3 to TRBJ2-5, with 8 bases matching TRBD2. The CDR3 is made up of 16 amino acids. Germline V gene sequence: CDR1 SGHNT, CDR2 YENEEA. V lost 1 base to trimming and J lost 0 bases; unmatched junction nucleotides: 4. In DNA, the CDR3 is TGTGCCAGCAGCTTAGGTCTAGCGGGTTACCAAGAGACCCAGTACTTC. It codes for CASSLGLAGYQETQYF.

V is TRBV19 and J is TRBJ1-5, with no clear D. Germline V CDR1 and CDR2: LNHDA, SQIVND (reference sequence). The CDR3 is 12 amino acids. Trimming removed 4 bases at V and 2 bases at J, with 3 bases between. The CDR3 DNA reads TGTGCCAGTAGTACAGGCAATCAGCCCCAGCATTTT. This sequence encodes CASSTGNQPQHF.

The V gene is TRBV7-3, the J gene TRBJ1-2; 8 bases map to TRBD1. Per the germline V gene, CDR1 is SGHTA and CDR2 is FQGTGA. Trimming removed 5 bases from V and 6 bases from J; junction bases left unmatched: 2. CDR3 length equals 12 residues. Written as DNA, the CDR3 is TGTGCCAGCAGCCCGACAGGGGATGGCTACACCTTC. The encoded protein is CASSPTGDGYTF.

The chain recombines TRBV6-5 with TRBJ1-2; tentative D call: TRBD1 (6 bases). The CDR3 spans 14 residues. The V end lost 0 bases, the J end lost 4 bases, and 9 bases lay between the germline ends. The germline V gene encodes CDR1 MNHEY and CDR2 SVGAGI. In DNA, the CDR3 is TGTGCCAGCAGTTACTCGGGGGCCGGCTATGGCTACACCTTC. Translated: CASSYSGAGYGYTF.

The V call is TRBV6-1, the J call TRBJ1-3, with D tentatively TRBD1 (6 bases). Germline loops: CDR1 MNHNS, CDR2 SASEGT. V lost 1 base to trimming and J lost 3 bases, with 7 bases between them. The CDR3 spans 14 residues. CDR3 nucleotide sequence: TGTGCCAGCAGTGAAGGGACAGTTGGAAACACCATATATTTT. Its protein product is CASSEGTVGNTIYF.

V and J are TRBV5-6 and TRBJ2-5; no reliable D call. This CDR3 has 13 amino acids. V was cut by 2 bases and J by 5 bases, with 10 bases left in between. Germline V gene lookup returns CDR1 SGHDT and CDR2 YYEEEE. The CDR3 DNA sequence: TGTGCCAGCAGCTTTCCGAATGAGGAGACCCAGTACTTC. It is translated as CASSFPNEETQYF.